This T cell receptor beta chain was documented in a study of identical twins. Study observations and caveats: Models predicted less out-of-frame TCR alpha sharing in monozygotic twins than was found.

From the 5' RACE reads, TCRdb called clonotypes with MiXCR, one entry per CDR3 protein. Seen here are roughly 720,000 distinct CDR3 sequences, roughly 18% observed once, and the top ten hold around 13%. Comments on this clonotype: Its antigen is still unknown.

This CDR3 has 15 residues. This sample also belongs to another study, concerning T cells expressing NK-cell markers.

The rearrangement links TRBV21-1 to TRBJ2-7; the table's D call, TRBD2, has no DNA check behind it. TRBV21-1 constitutes a pseudogene. The sample comprised PBMCs. The clonotype originates from a woman aged 18-29 years in good health. Written as DNA, the CDR3 is TGTGCCAGCATCTCGGGAGCGGGAGATCTCTACGAGCAGTACTTC. Protein sequence: CASISGAGDLYEQYF.